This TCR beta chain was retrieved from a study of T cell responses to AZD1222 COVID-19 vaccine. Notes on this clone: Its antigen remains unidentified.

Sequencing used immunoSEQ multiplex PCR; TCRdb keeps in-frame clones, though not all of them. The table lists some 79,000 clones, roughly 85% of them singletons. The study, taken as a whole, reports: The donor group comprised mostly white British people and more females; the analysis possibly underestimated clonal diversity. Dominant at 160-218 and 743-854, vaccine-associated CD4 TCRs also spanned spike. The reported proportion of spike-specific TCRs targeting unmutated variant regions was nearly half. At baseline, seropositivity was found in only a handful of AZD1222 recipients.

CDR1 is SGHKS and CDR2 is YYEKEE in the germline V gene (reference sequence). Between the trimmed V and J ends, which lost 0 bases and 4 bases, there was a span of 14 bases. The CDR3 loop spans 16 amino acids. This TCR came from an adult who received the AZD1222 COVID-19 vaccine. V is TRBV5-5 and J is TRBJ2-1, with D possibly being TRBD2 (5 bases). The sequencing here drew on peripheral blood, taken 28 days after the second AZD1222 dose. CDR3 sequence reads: CASSLVGRGGYNEQFF. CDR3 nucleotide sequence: TGTGCCAGCAGCTTGGTTGGACGGGGTGGGTACAATGAGCAGTTCTTC. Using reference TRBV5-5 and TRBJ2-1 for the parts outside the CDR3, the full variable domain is DAGVTQSPTHLIKTRGQQVTLRCSPISGHKSVSWYQQVLGQGPQFIFQYYEKEERGRGNFPDRFSARQFPNYSSELNVNALLLGDSALYLCASSLVGRGGYNEQFFGPGTRLTVL.